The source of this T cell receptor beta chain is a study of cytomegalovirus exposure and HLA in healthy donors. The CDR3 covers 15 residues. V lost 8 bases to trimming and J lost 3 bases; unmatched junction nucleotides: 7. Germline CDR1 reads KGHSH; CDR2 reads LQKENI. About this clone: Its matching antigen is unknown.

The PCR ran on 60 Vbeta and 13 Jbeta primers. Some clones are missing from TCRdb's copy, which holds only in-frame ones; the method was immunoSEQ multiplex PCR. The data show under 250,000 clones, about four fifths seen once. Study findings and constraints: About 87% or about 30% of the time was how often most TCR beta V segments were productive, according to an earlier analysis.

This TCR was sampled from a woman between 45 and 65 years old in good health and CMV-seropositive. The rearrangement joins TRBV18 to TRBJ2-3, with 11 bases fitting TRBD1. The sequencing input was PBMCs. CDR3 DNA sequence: TGTGCCAGCCCTAGGACAGGGGGCATGACAGATACGCAGTATTTT. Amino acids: CASPRTGGMTDTQYF.